This TCR beta chain comes out of a study of blood T cells in healthy people across ages. Study-level findings and limits: Changes seen in expanded clonotypes were possibly confounded by donor CMV status left unknown.

A sample-barcoded 5' primer and a J-beta primer mix were used in a second PCR of about 6 to 12 cycles. Each cDNA molecule was tagged by a template-switch adaptor with 12 random nucleotides. TCRdb passed the 5' RACE reads through MiXCR, listing each CDR3 protein once. The sample contains 450,000 to 650,000 distinct CDR3 sequences, 24% of which appear only once. This clonotype has a handful of counts. Its specificity is unknown. This same sample was also part of a study on T cells of mothers and their children. That paper notes: Related pairs of mothers and children showed slightly higher, non-significant overlap versus unrelated pairs.

The sample taken for sequencing was blood. The TCR sequence derives from a boy aged 5-17 years in good health.

CDR3 protein: CASSLNPLAGGEYNEQFF. As DNA, the CDR3 is TGTGCCAGCAGCTTAAACCCCCTGGCGGGAGGGGAATACAATGAGCAGTTCTTC. This chain connects TRBV7-2 to TRBJ2-1; 9 positions match TRBD2. CDR1 and CDR2 from the germline V gene are SGHTA and FQGNSA. The CDR3 is 18 amino acids. J lost 4 bases, V lost 2 bases, and 12 bases had no gene match.